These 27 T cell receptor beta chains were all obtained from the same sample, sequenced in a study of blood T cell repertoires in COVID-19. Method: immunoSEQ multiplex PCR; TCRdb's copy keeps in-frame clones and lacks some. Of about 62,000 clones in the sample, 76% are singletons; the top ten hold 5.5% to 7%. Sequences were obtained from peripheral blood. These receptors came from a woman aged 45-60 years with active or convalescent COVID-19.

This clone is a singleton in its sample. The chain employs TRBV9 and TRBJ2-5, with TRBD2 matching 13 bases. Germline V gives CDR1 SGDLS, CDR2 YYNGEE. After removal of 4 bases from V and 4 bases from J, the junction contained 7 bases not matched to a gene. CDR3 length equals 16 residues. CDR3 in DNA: TGTGCCAGCAGCTATGGAGGACTAGCGGGAGCAGAGACCCAGTACTTC. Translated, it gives CASSYGGLAGAETQYF.

Written as DNA, the CDR3 is TGTGCCACCAGTGAATATAGCGGAGGGAGCTCCTACGAGCAGTACTTC. Its translation is CATSEYSGGSSYEQYF. The chain uses TRBV24-1 and TRBJ2-7; a weak D match, TRBD2 (6 bases). The CDR3 length is 16 residues. The germline V gene has CDR1 KGHDR and CDR2 SFDVKD. V lost 4 bases, J lost 0 bases, and 15 bases lay in between.

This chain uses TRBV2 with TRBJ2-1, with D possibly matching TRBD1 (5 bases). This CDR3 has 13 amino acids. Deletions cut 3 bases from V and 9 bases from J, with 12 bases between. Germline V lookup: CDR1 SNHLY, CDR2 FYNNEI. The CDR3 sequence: CASSDESGAEQFF. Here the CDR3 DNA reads TGTGCCAGCAGTGACGAGAGTGGGGCTGAGCAGTTCTTC. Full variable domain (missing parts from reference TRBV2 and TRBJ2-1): EPEVTQTPSHQVTQMGQEVILRCVPISNHLYFYWYRQILGQKVEFLVSFYNNEISEKSEIFDDQFSVERPDGSNFTLKIRSTKLEDSAMYFCASSDESGAEQFFGPGTRLTVL.

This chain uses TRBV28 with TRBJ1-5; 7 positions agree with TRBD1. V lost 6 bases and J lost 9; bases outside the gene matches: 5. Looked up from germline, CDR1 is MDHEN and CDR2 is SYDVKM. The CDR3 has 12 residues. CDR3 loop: CASRSQGRPQHF. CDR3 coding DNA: TGTGCCAGCAGGTCACAGGGGAGGCCCCAGCATTTT.

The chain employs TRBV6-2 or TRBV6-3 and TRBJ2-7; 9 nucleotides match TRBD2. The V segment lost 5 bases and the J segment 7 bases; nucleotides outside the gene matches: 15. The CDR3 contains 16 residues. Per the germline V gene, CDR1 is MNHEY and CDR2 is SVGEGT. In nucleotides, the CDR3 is TGTGCCAGCAGTACCTGGCTTAGCGGGAGTGTCGGGGAGCAGTACTTC. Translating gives CASSTWLSGSVGEQYF.

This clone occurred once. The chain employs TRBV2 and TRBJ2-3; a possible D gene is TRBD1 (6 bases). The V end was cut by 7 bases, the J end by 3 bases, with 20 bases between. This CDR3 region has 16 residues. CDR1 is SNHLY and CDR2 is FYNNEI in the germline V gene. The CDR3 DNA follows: TGTGCCAGCAACGATAGGGGGAGCCCTAGGACAGATACGCAGTATTTT. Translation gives CASNDRGSPRTDTQYF. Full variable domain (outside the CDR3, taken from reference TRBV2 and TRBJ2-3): EPEVTQTPSHQVTQMGQEVILRCVPISNHLYFYWYRQILGQKVEFLVSFYNNEISEKSEIFDDQFSVERPDGSNFTLKIRSTKLEDSAMYFCASNDRGSPRTDTQYFGPGTRLTVL.

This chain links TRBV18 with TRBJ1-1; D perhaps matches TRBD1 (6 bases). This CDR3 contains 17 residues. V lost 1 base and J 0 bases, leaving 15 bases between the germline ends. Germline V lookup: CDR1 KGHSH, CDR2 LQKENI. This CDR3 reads CASSPLPQGIMNTEAFF. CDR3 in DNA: TGTGCCAGCTCACCACTCCCCCAGGGGATTATGAACACTGAAGCTTTCTTT.

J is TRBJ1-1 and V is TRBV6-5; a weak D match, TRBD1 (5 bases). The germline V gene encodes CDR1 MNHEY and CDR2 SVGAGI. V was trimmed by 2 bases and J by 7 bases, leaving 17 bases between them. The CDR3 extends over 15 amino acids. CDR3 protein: CASSYGGLRSIEAFF. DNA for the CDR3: TGTGCCAGCAGTTACGGGGGACTCAGGAGCATTGAAGCTTTCTTT.

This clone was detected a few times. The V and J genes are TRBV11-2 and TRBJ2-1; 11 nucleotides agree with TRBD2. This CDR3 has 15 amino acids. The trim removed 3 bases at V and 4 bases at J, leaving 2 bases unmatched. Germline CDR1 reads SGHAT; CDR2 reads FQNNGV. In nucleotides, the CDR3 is TGTGCCAGCAGCTTCGGGACTAGCGGTTACAATGAGCAGTTCTTC. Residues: CASSFGTSGYNEQFF. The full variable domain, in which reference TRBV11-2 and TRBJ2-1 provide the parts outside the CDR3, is EAGVAQSPRYKIIEKRQSVAFWCNPISGHATLYWYQQILGQGPKLLIQFQNNGVVDDSQLPKDRFSAERLKGVDSTLKIQPAKLEDSAVYLCASSFGTSGYNEQFFGPGTRLTVL.

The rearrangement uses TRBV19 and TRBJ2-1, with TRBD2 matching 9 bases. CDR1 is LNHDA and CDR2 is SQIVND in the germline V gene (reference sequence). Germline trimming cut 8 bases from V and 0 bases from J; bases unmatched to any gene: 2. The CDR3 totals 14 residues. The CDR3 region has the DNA TGTGCCAGTGATAGCGGGAGCTCCTACAATGAGCAGTTCTTC. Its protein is CASDSGSSYNEQFF.

CDR3 region: CASSLAPLPTSGAGSDTQYF. The DNA of the CDR3 is TGTGCCAGCAGCTTAGCCCCCTTACCGACTAGCGGGGCCGGTAGCGATACGCAGTATTTT. The chain links TRBV7-2 to TRBJ2-3, with 11 bases fitting TRBD2. This CDR3 has 20 amino acids. From germline, CDR1 is SGHTA and CDR2 FQGNSA. Germline trimming cut 0 bases from V and 6 bases from J; bases unmatched to any gene: 17.

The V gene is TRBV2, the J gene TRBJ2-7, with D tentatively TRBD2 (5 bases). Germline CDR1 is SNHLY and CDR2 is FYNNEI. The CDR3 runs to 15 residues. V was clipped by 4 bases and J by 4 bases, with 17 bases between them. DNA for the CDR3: TGTGCCAGCAGTGGAGACCGGGGTAGGGCGTACGAGCAGTACTTC. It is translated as CASSGDRGRAYEQYF.

For the CDR3, the DNA is TGTGCCACCAGTGACCGGACTAGCCCGAACACCGGGGAGCTGTTTTTT. Protein sequence: CATSDRTSPNTGELFF. The chain joins TRBV24-1 to TRBJ2-2, with 8 bases fitting TRBD2. Germline CDR1 and CDR2: KGHDR and SFDVKD. With V trimmed by 4 bases and J by 0 bases, 3 bases remained unmatched. The CDR3 spans 16 residues.

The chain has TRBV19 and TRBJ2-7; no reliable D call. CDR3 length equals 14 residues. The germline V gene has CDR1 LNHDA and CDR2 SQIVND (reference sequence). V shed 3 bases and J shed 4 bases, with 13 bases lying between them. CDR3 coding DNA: TGTGCCAGTAGTATCCCCTCGCGTTGGTACGAGCAGTACTTC. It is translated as CASSIPSRWYEQYF.

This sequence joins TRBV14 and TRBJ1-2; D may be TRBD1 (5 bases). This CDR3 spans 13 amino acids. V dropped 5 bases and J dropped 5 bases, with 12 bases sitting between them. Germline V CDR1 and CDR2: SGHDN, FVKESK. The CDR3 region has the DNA TGTGCCAGCAGCTTAGACAGCCTTTATGGCTACACCTTC. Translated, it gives CASSLDSLYGYTF.

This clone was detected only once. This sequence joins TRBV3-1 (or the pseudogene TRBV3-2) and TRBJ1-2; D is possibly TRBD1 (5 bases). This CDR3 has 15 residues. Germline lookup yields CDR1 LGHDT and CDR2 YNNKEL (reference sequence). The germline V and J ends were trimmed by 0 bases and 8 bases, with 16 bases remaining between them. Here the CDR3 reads CASSQDGLSGGGYTF. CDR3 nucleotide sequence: TGTGCCAGCAGCCAAGATGGCTTGTCCGGGGGAGGCTACACCTTC.

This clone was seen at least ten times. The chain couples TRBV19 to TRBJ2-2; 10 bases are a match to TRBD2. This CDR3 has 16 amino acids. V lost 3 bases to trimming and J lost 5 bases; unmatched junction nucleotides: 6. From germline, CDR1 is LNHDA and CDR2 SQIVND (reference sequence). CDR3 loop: CASSIGLAGETGELFF. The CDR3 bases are TGTGCCAGTAGTATTGGTCTAGCGGGAGAGACCGGGGAGCTGTTTTTT.

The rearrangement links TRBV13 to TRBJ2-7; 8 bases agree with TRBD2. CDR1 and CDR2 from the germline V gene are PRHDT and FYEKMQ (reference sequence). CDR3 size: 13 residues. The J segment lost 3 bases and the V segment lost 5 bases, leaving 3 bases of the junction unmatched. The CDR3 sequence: CASSAGTSYEQYF. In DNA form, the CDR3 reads TGTGCCAGCAGCGCCGGGACTAGCTACGAGCAGTACTTC. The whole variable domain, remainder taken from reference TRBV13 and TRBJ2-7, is AAGVIQSPRHLIKEKRETATLKCYPIPRHDTVYWYQQGPGQDPQFLISFYEKMQSDKGSIPDRFSAQQFSDYHSELNMSSLELGDSALYFCASSAGTSYEQYFGPGTRLTVT.

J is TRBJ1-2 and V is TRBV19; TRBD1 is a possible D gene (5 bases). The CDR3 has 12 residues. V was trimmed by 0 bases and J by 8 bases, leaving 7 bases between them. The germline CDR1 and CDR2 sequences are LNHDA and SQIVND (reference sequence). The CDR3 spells CASSIEGRGYTF. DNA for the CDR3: TGTGCCAGTAGTATAGAGGGGCGAGGCTACACCTTC.

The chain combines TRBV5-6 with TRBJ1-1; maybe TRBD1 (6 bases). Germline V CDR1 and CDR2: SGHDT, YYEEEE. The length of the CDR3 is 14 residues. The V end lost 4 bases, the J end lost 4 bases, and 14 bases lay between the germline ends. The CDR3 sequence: CASSDEDSFTEAFF. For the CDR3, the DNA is TGTGCCAGCAGCGACGAGGACAGTTTCACTGAAGCTTTCTTT.

CDR3 in amino acids: CASSPRSGSSSYEQYF. CDR3 bases: TGTGCCAGCTCACCTCGAAGCGGGTCGAGCTCCTACGAGCAGTACTTC. The rearrangement joins TRBV18 to TRBJ2-7; TRBD2 is a possible D gene (6 bases). V shed 3 bases and J shed 0 bases, with 15 bases lying between them. CDR1 is KGHSH, CDR2 LQKENI, per germline. This CDR3 has 16 amino acids.

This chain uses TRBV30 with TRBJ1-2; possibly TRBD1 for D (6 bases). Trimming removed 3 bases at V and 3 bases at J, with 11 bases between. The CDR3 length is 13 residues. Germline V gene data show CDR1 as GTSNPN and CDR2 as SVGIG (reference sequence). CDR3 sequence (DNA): TGTGCCTGGAGCCGAGGGGGTGACTATGGCTACACCTTC. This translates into CAWSRGGDYGYTF.

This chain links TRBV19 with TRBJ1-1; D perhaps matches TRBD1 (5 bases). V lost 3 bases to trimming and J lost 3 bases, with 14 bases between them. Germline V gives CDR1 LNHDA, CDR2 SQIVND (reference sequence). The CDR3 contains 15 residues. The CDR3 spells CASSMKGGVYTEAFF. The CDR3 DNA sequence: TGTGCCAGTAGTATGAAGGGAGGGGTATACACTGAAGCTTTCTTT.

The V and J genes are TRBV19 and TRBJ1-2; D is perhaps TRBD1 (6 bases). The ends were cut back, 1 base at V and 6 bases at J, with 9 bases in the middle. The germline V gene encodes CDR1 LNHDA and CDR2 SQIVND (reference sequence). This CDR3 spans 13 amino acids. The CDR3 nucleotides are TGTGCCAGTAGTATAGGGCAGGGGAATGGCTACACCTTC. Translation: CASSIGQGNGYTF.

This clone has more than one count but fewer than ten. The chain's CDR3 is CASSRSEGQPQHF. The CDR3 nucleotides are TGTGCCAGCAGTCGGTCCGAGGGTCAGCCCCAGCATTTT. This chain uses TRBV6-5 with TRBJ1-5; D is uncertain. Germline V gene data show CDR1 as MNHEY and CDR2 as SVGAGI. V lost 5 bases to trimming and J lost 6 bases, with 11 bases between them. The CDR3 length is 13 residues.

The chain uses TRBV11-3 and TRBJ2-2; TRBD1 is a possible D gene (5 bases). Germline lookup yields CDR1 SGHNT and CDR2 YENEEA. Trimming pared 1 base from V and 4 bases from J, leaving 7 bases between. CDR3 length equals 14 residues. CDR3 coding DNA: TGTGCCAGCAGCTTAGTAGGGGCCACCGGGGAGCTGTTTTTT. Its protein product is CASSLVGATGELFF.

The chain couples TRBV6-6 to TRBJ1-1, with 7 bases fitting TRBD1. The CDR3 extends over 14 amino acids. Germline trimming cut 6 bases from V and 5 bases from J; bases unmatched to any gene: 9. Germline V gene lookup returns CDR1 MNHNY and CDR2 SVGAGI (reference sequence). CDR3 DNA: TGTGCCAGCAGGATAGAGGGGGCCGGAACTGAAGCTTTCTTT. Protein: CASRIEGAGTEAFF.